The 18 T cell receptor beta chains given below trace back to one sample, sequenced in a study of blood T cell repertoires in COVID-19. The method was immunoSEQ multiplex PCR; TCRdb's version includes in-frame clones alone and lacks a portion of them. The sample consists of tens of thousands of clones, 70% to 80% of them appearing once. The specimen sequenced was peripheral blood. The receptors stem from a man between 65 and 85 years old with acute or convalescent COVID-19.

This clone was counted between two and nine times. The chain is built from TRBV3-1 (or the pseudogene TRBV3-2) and TRBJ1-3; D is undetermined. CDR3 length: 11 residues. V lost 9 bases and J 9 bases, leaving 12 bases between the germline ends. Germline V gene lookup returns CDR1 LGHDT and CDR2 YNNKEL (reference sequence). The CDR3 DNA follows: TGTGCCAGTACCACCGGAGGCACCATATATTTT. Protein: CASTTGGTIYF.

The chain recombines TRBV28 with TRBJ1-4, with a tentative D call TRBD1 (6 bases). The V end was cut by 7 bases, the J end by 2 bases, with 14 bases between. Germline values: CDR1 MDHEN, CDR2 SYDVKM. The CDR3 consists of 15 residues. Here the CDR3 DNA reads TGTGCCAGCAACCCCAGACAGGTTACTAATGAAAAACTGTTTTTT. It codes for CASNPRQVTNEKLFF.

The chain uses TRBV27 and TRBJ1-2; TRBD1 agrees at 10 bases. The V gene end was trimmed by 4 bases and the J gene end by 8 bases; junction bases not matched to a gene: 4. Germline V gene sequence: CDR1 MNHEY, CDR2 SMNVEV (reference sequence). The CDR3 loop spans 13 amino acids. The chain's CDR3 is CASSYRDRGGYTF. In DNA, the CDR3 is TGTGCCAGCAGTTACCGGGACAGGGGAGGCTACACCTTC.

This clone was seen more than once but under ten times. This chain connects TRBV11-3 to TRBJ2-5, with D uncertain. Trimming shortened V by 1 base and J by 4 bases, and 4 bases separated the two germline ends. The CDR3 length is 12 residues. Germline lookup yields CDR1 SGHNT and CDR2 YENEEA. The CDR3 protein is CASSLGRETQYF. The CDR3 bases are TGTGCCAGCAGCTTAGGTCGAGAGACCCAGTACTTC.

The chain uses TRBV18 and TRBJ1-1, with 7 bases that match TRBD1. The CDR3 runs 16 residues. Germline trimming cut 2 bases from V and 5 bases from J; bases unmatched to any gene: 11. In germline, CDR1 is KGHSH, CDR2 LQKENI. This CDR3 is CASSPRMGQKVTEAFF. The CDR3 region has the DNA TGTGCCAGCTCACCAAGGATGGGACAGAAGGTGACTGAAGCTTTCTTT.

The V and J genes are TRBV12-3 or TRBV12-4 and TRBJ2-1; D uncertain. There are 12 residues in the CDR3. Trimming removed 6 bases at V and 6 bases at J, with 9 bases between. The CDR3 bases are TGTGCCAGCAGCCTAGTGTCCAATGAGCAGTTCTTC. Its translation is CASSLVSNEQFF.

V gene TRBV5-4 combines with J gene TRBJ1-1; TRBD1 agrees at 9 bases. The CDR3 runs 14 residues. CDR1 and CDR2 from the germline V gene are SGHNT and YYREEE (reference sequence). V trimming: 2 bases; J trimming: 10 bases; junction bases outside the gene matches: 9. The CDR3 sequence is CASSFTTGGGGAFF. CDR3 bases: TGTGCCAGCAGCTTCACCACAGGGGGCGGCGGAGCTTTCTTT. The full variable domain, rest sourced from reference TRBV5-4 and TRBJ1-1, is ETGVTQSPTHLIKTRGQQVTLRCSSQSGHNTVSWYQQALGQGPQFIFQYYREEENGRGNFPPRFSGLQFPNYSSELNVNALELDDSALYLCASSFTTGGGGAFFGQGTRLTVV.

The rearrangement links TRBV15 to TRBJ2-1; D possibly corresponds to TRBD2 (7 bases). Deletions cut 1 base from V and 7 bases from J, with 14 bases between. This CDR3 spans 15 amino acids. Germline CDR1 LNHNV, CDR2 YYDKDF (reference sequence). The CDR3 DNA reads as TGTGCCACCAGCAGAGTGGGGGGGCTCTTGAATGAGCAGTTCTTC. Translated: CATSRVGGLLNEQFF. Full variable domain (outside the CDR3, taken from reference TRBV15 and TRBJ2-1): DAMVIQNPRYQVTQFGKPVTLSCSQTLNHNVMYWYQQKSSQAPKLLFHYYDKDFNNEADTPDNFQSRRPNTSFCFLDIRSPGLGDTAMYLCATSRVGGLLNEQFFGPGTRLTVL.

This clone was found once. The J gene is TRBJ2-5, the V gene TRBV10-3, with D perhaps matching TRBD2 (6 bases). CDR1 is ENHRY and CDR2 is SYGVKD in the germline V gene. Trimming shortened V by 6 bases and J by 5 bases, and 10 bases separated the two germline ends. The CDR3 is 12 residues long. CDR3 region: CAISGGEETQYF. In nucleotides, the CDR3 is TGTGCCATCAGCGGGGGTGAGGAGACCCAGTACTTC.

In this sample, this clone turned up a few times. The chain has TRBV25-1 and TRBJ2-2; TRBD1 might be the D (5 bases). The CDR3 contains 13 residues. Trimming cost V 6 bases and J 2 bases, with 7 bases left between them. Germline V lookup: CDR1 MGHDK, CDR2 SYGVNS. CDR3 amino acids: CASSRVNTGELFF. Here the CDR3 DNA reads TGTGCCAGCAGCAGGGTTAACACCGGGGAGCTGTTTTTT.

This clone was detected only once. The genes are TRBV28 and TRBJ1-6; TRBD1 matches at 8 bases. V was clipped by 6 bases and J by 5 bases; unmatched bases: 6. CDR3 length: 15 amino acids. Germline V gives CDR1 MDHEN, CDR2 SYDVKM. CDR3 coding DNA: TGTGCCAGCAGCCCCCGGACAGGGCATAATTCACCCCTCCACTTT. It is translated as CASSPRTGHNSPLHF.

The rearrangement joins TRBV9 to TRBJ1-3, with 7 nucleotides matching TRBD1. The CDR3 length is 14 residues. V dropped 5 bases and J dropped 8; count of bases not matched to a gene: 10. CDR1 SGDLS and CDR2 YYNGEE come from the germline V gene. The CDR3 nucleotides read TGTGCCAGCAGTAGAGGAGGGGGCGAGGACACCATATATTTT. Amino acid sequence: CASSRGGGEDTIYF.

The rearrangement joins TRBV7-2 to TRBJ2-5, with D possibly being TRBD2 (6 bases). The CDR3 length is 15 residues. The V gene's germline CDR1 is SGHTA and CDR2 FQGNSA. V was pared by 3 bases and J by 2 bases, with 13 bases between. As DNA, the CDR3 is TGTGCCAGCAGCTTTAACGCGGGATGGCAAGAGACCCAGTACTTC. It codes for CASSFNAGWQETQYF.

The chain has TRBV6-6 and TRBJ2-7; the D gene is possibly TRBD1 (6 bases). Germline V gives CDR1 MNHNY, CDR2 SVGAGI (reference sequence). V was pared by 10 bases and J by 0 bases, with 16 bases between. CDR3 length: 14 amino acids. CDR3 in amino acids: CAIATGQNSYEQYF. The CDR3 DNA sequence: TGTGCCATCGCCACCGGACAGAACTCCTACGAGCAGTACTTC.

The chain employs TRBV28 and TRBJ2-7; TRBD2 matches 7 bases. The germline V gene encodes CDR1 MDHEN and CDR2 SYDVKM. V was pared by 6 bases and J by 5 bases, with 10 bases of the junction left unmatched. The CDR3 has 14 amino acids. The CDR3: CASRRDYIAHEQYF. DNA of the CDR3: TGTGCCAGCAGAAGGGACTATATCGCCCACGAGCAGTACTTC.

This chain links TRBV7-2 with TRBJ1-5; 9 bases fit TRBD1. CDR1 is SGHTA and CDR2 is FQGNSA in the germline V gene. The CDR3 runs 15 residues. The trim removed 5 bases at V and 9 bases at J, leaving 11 bases unmatched. CDR3 sequence: CASSPGGTGPPPQHF. The CDR3 nucleotides are TGTGCCAGCAGCCCCGGCGGGACAGGGCCTCCGCCCCAGCATTTT.

V usage is TRBV18 and J usage is TRBJ1-6, with D possibly TRBD1 on 6 matching bases. CDR1 is KGHSH, CDR2 LQKENI, per germline. The CDR3 sequence is 14 residues long. V was cut by 4 bases and J by 9 bases, with 13 bases left in between. CDR3 in amino acids: CASSLQGLGSPLHF. The CDR3 bases are TGTGCCAGCTCACTTCAGGGGCTAGGTTCACCCCTCCACTTT.

V and J are TRBV9 and TRBJ1-5, with D uncertain. Trimming cost V 4 bases and J 9 bases, with 17 bases left between them. The germline CDR1 and CDR2 sequences are SGDLS and YYNGEE. This CDR3 contains 14 residues. CDR3 DNA sequence: TGTGCCAGCAGCCCCCGTAGGCCCCCGGGGCCCCAGCATTTT. This translates into CASSPRRPPGPQHF.